This is a list of T cell receptor beta chains from one sample in a study of CD8+CD57+ T cells in acquired aplastic anemia. TCRdb reprocessed the reads with MiXCR, giving one entry per CDR3 protein. The sample has around 200,000 distinct CDR3 sequences, 45% to 60% seen once. Sequenced: sorted CD4+, CD8+, or CD8+CD57+ T cells (not recorded which) from PBMCs. The receptors here all came from a human donor with aplastic anemia. Both conserved end residues are part of each CDR3. Each record gives: V gene, D gene, CDR3 protein. The D gene is left open where the match is weak.

v_gene: TRBV5-1
d_gene: TRBD2
CDR3aa: CASSSSGGSPYEQYF

v_gene: TRBV5-1
d_gene: .
CDR3aa: CASSLAGKGLGYTF

v_gene: TRBV6-5
d_gene: .
CDR3aa: CASSYGTYGYTF

v_gene: TRBV7-7
d_gene: TRBD1
CDR3aa: CASSFGQGGETQYF

v_gene: TRBV15
d_gene: TRBD1
CDR3aa: CATRDREMTYEQYF

v_gene: TRBV24-1
d_gene: TRBD2
CDR3aa: CATSEGREGFRSYNEQFF

v_gene: TRBV5-1
d_gene: .
CDR3aa: CASSFEPTYEQYF

v_gene: TRBV20-1
d_gene: .
CDR3aa: CSASWADQGYEQYF

v_gene: TRBV20-1
d_gene: .
CDR3aa: CSARDGGSNQPQHF

v_gene: TRBV19
d_gene: .
CDR3aa: CASSRGDSPYEQYF

v_gene: TRBV6-6
d_gene: .
CDR3aa: CASIRVQGPGTQYF

v_gene: TRBV3-1
d_gene: TRBD2
CDR3aa: CASRASGGAHYEQYF

v_gene: TRBV20-1
d_gene: TRBD2
CDR3aa: CSARDGSSGISDTQYF

v_gene: TRBV5-1
d_gene: .
CDR3aa: CASSPGANTEAFF

v_gene: TRBV6-4
d_gene: .
CDR3aa: CASRRDLTANEQFF

v_gene: TRBV19
d_gene: .
CDR3aa: CASSIPGNQPQHF

v_gene: TRBV3-1
d_gene: .
CDR3aa: CASSGLGDRQFF

v_gene: TRBV2
d_gene: TRBD2
CDR3aa: CASGTRKGTGELFF

v_gene: TRBV7-3
d_gene: .
CDR3aa: CASRPEGGEAFF

v_gene: TRBV15
d_gene: .
CDR3aa: CATSSLSRGDYGYTF

v_gene: TRBV7-6
d_gene: TRBD1
CDR3aa: CASSLEGTGDRDEQYF

v_gene: TRBV29-1
d_gene: .
CDR3aa: CSVEPGANTGELFF

v_gene: TRBV11-3
d_gene: TRBD1
CDR3aa: CASRVTGGLDYGYTF

v_gene: TRBV2
d_gene: .
CDR3aa: CASSGISNYGYTF

v_gene: TRBV12-3/TRBV12-4
d_gene: TRBD1
CDR3aa: CASSFTGTGNTEAFF

v_gene: TRBV29-1
d_gene: .
CDR3aa: CSVEEDGQNHSYEQYF

v_gene: TRBV19
d_gene: TRBD1
CDR3aa: CASGTGAYEQYF

v_gene: TRBV10-3
d_gene: .
CDR3aa: CAISDGTQSYNEQFF

v_gene: TRBV10-3
d_gene: TRBD1
CDR3aa: CAISETRQGAFASPLHF

v_gene: TRBV6-5
d_gene: TRBD2
CDR3aa: CASSYSWTRGTYEQYF

v_gene: TRBV20-1
d_gene: .
CDR3aa: CSAVKDLLGGEQYF

v_gene: TRBV12-3/TRBV12-4
d_gene: TRBD2
CDR3aa: CASSLGSLAGDNEQFF

v_gene: TRBV20-1
d_gene: .
CDR3aa: CSASAGGNSPLHF

v_gene: TRBV15
d_gene: TRBD2
CDR3aa: CATSSPGGSGGSTDTQYF

v_gene: TRBV5-1
d_gene: .
CDR3aa: CASMRGGDSYEQYF

v_gene: TRBV20-1
d_gene: .
CDR3aa: CSARISGAGETQYF

v_gene: TRBV25-1
d_gene: TRBD1
CDR3aa: CASSHRGTSYEQYF

v_gene: TRBV12-3/TRBV12-4
d_gene: .
CDR3aa: CASSVPEREWRYEQYF

v_gene: TRBV20-1
d_gene: TRBD2
CDR3aa: CSARGGGTLIVEQFF

v_gene: TRBV5-1
d_gene: TRBD2
CDR3aa: CASSFGAGERDTQYF

v_gene: TRBV30
d_gene: .
CDR3aa: CAWSIRSSYEQYF

v_gene: TRBV12-3/TRBV12-4
d_gene: .
CDR3aa: CASSLRRNYEQYF

v_gene: TRBV11-2
d_gene: TRBD1
CDR3aa: CASSSGQGASRWQFF

v_gene: TRBV4-1
d_gene: .
CDR3aa: CASSQGPVKFF

v_gene: TRBV12-3/TRBV12-4
d_gene: TRBD1
CDR3aa: CASRTRDRAANTGELFF

v_gene: TRBV4-2
d_gene: TRBD1
CDR3aa: CASSPGGGLPQETQYF

v_gene: TRBV10-3
d_gene: .
CDR3aa: CAIMRDANYEQYF

v_gene: TRBV12-3/TRBV12-4
d_gene: .
CDR3aa: CASSQPGDLAEKLFF

v_gene: TRBV12-3/TRBV12-4
d_gene: TRBD1
CDR3aa: CASSLRGGYRGGRVQPQHF

v_gene: TRBV29-1
d_gene: .
CDR3aa: CSARPTGGYSPLHF

v_gene: TRBV15
d_gene: .
CDR3aa: CATSSRTVSDSPLHF

v_gene: TRBV24-1
d_gene: .
CDR3aa: CATSDMTASSYNEQFF

v_gene: TRBV6-2/TRBV6-3
d_gene: .
CDR3aa: CASNSQLRETQYF

v_gene: TRBV10-3
d_gene: .
CDR3aa: CASTLTVGYTF

v_gene: TRBV24-1
d_gene: .
CDR3aa: CATSDETEGNYEQYF